This note documents a single TCR beta chain sequence. Germline V gives CDR1 LNHNV, CDR2 YYDKDF (reference sequence). The length of the CDR3 is 13 residues. V was shortened by 0 bases and J by 8 bases, with 8 bases between the two germline ends. This entry is derived from a study of shared clonotypes between healthy human individuals. In the study's own analysis: ImmunoSEQ only sent back junction sequences with no quality scores, so filtering was done differently. Profiling relied on immunoSEQ multiplex PCR, and the TCRdb table lists in-frame clones only, not all of them. V, J and clone size reflect that table, while D and trimming were determined from the DNA. The data show about 490,000 clones, about 84% seen once.

The chain is built from TRBV15 and TRBJ2-1; possibly TRBD2 for D (5 bases). Specimen: PBMCs. The sequence was obtained from a woman between 35 and 50 years old in good health. Some clones in this sample may be carry-over from other donors' samples. CDR3 nucleotide sequence: TGTGCCACCAGCAGAGATGAGGGCTATGAGCAGTTCTTC. Translated, it gives CATSRDEGYEQFF.